The count of the clone carrying this T cell receptor (beta chain) is one. Its antigen remains unknown. Measured with immunoSEQ multiplex PCR; TCRdb has only the in-frame clones, and not every one. The sample carries roughly 20,000 clones, roughly 89% recorded once. This sample's time point: newly diagnosed, previously untreated cHL patient sample. CD8+ T cells were isolated from thawed PBMCs by magnetic negative selection. PBMCs from patients with newly diagnosed, untreated classical Hodgkin lymphoma served as a comparison group for the relapsed/refractory trial patients. This specimen comes from a study of PD-1 blockade in classical Hodgkin lymphoma. Findings and limits, study-wide: Repertoires differed for reasons still undefined, possibly disease activity or prior therapy. Healthy donors reportedly exceeded newly diagnosed patients in baseline TCR diversity.

The sequence derives from a human donor with classical Hodgkin lymphoma. Sequencing input: CD8+ T cells from blood.

The CDR3 sequence: CASSVRRTNEKLFF. For the CDR3, the DNA is TGTGCCAGCAGTGTAAGGAGGACTAATGAAAAACTGTTTTTT. The genes are TRBV6-1 and TRBJ1-4; D unresolved. With 4 bases removed from V and 2 bases from J, the gap between germline ends came to 8 bases. The CDR3 length is 14 residues. Per the germline V gene, CDR1 is MNHNS and CDR2 is SASEGT.